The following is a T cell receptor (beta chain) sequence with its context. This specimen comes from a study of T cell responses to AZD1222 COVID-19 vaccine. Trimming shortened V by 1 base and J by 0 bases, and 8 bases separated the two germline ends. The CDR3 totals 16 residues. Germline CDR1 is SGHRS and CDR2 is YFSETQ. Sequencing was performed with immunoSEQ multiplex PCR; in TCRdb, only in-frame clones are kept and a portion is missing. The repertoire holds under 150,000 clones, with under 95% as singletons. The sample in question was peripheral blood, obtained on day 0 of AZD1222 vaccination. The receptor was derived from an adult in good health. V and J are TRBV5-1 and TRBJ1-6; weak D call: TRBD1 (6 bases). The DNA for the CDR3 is TGCGCCAGCAGCTTGACAGGGAGCTCCTATAATTCACCCCTCCACTTT. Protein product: CASSLTGSSYNSPLHF.